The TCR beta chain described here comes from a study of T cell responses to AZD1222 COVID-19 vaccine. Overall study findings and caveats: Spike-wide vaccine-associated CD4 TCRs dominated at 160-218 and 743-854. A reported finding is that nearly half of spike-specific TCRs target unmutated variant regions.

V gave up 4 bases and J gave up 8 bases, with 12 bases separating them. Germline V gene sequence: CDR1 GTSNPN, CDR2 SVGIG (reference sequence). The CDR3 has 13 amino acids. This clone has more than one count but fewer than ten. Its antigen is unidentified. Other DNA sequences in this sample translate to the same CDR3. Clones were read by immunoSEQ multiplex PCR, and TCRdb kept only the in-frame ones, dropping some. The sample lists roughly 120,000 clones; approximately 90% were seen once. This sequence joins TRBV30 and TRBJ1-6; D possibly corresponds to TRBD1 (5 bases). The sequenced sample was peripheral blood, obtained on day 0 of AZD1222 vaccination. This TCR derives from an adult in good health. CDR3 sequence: CAWTGRADSPLHF. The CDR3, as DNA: TGTGCCTGGACAGGGAGGGCTGATTCACCCCTCCACTTT.